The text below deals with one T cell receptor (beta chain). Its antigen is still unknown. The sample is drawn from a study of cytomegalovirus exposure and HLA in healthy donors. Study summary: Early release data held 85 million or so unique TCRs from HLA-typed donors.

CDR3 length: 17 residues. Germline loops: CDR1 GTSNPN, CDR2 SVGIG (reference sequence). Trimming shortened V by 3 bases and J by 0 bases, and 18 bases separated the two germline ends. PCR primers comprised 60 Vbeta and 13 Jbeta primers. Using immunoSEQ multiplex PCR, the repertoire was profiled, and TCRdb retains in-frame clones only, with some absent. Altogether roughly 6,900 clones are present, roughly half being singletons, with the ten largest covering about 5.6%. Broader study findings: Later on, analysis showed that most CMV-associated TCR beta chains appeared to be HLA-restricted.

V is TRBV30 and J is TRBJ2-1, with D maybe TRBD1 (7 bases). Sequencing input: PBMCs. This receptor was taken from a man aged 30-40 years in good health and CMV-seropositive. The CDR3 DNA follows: TGTGCCTGGAGGGGGAGGACAGGCGGCTACTCCTACAATGAGCAGTTCTTC. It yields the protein CAWRGRTGGYSYNEQFF.